A single sample is the source of the 26 T cell receptor beta chains below, sequenced in a study of T cells in Graves' hyperthyroidism and ophthalmopathy. From RNA transcripts, TCR beta CDR3 regions were amplified. HTBI primers were used for first-round RT-PCR of the TCR CDR3. TCRdb reanalysed the multiplex PCR reads using MiXCR and keeps one entry per CDR3 protein. The sample contains approximately 320,000 distinct CDR3 sequences, 16% of which appear only once. Input material: blood. The receptors derive from a man aged 25 to 40 with Graves' hyperthyroidism.

This clonotype was seen repeatedly, ten times or more. The chain employs TRBV5-6 and TRBJ2-1, with 8 bases that match TRBD2. Germline-derived CDR1 and CDR2 are SGHDT and YYEEEE. J lost 0 bases, V lost 3 bases, and 5 bases had no gene match. The length of the CDR3 is 16 residues. The CDR3 DNA follows: TGTGCCAGCAGCTCAATAGCGGGGAGCTCCTACAATGAGCAGTTCTTC. It codes for CASSSIAGSSYNEQFF.

This clonotype has ten or more counts. The J gene is TRBJ1-2, the V gene TRBV20-1, with D unclear. The CDR3 is 14 amino acids. Germline V gene lookup returns CDR1 DFQATT and CDR2 SNEGSKA (reference sequence). The V gene lost 4 bases and the J gene lost 2 bases, with 14 bases spanning the gap. DNA for the CDR3: TGCAGTGCTAACCTTAGGGCGACGAACTATGGCTACACCTTC. Protein sequence: CSANLRATNYGYTF.

Ten or more counts support this clonotype. This chain links TRBV7-2 with TRBJ1-2, with unresolved D. There are 14 residues in the CDR3. Trimming left V 1 base short and J 4 bases short, with 10 bases between. In germline, CDR1 is SGHTA, CDR2 FQGNSA. CDR3 protein: CASSLGTGAYGYTF. The CDR3 nucleotides are TGTGCCAGCAGCTTAGGGACGGGAGCCTATGGCTACACCTTC.

This clonotype was counted many times. The J gene is TRBJ1-1, the V gene TRBV6-6; no firm D call. Germline-derived CDR1 and CDR2 are MNHNY and SVGAGI (reference sequence). The CDR3 is made up of 13 amino acids. Trimming shortened V by 2 bases and J by 4 bases, and 8 bases separated the two germline ends. The CDR3 loop reads CASSYGESTEAFF. DNA for the CDR3: TGTGCCAGCAGTTACGGGGAGAGCACTGAAGCTTTCTTT.

The chain carries TRBV20-1 and TRBJ2-1, with D maybe TRBD1 (6 bases). Germline V lookup: CDR1 DFQATT, CDR2 SNEGSKA (reference sequence). The germline V and J ends were trimmed by 6 bases and 8 bases, with 26 bases remaining between them. This CDR3 has 16 amino acids. CDR3 loop: CSASREDRRRFDEQFF. Written as DNA, the CDR3 is TGCAGTGCCAGCAGGGAAGACAGGAGGCGGTTCGATGAGCAGTTCTTC.

The V call is TRBV5-1, the J call TRBJ2-7, with 7 nucleotides matching TRBD1. The V gene end was trimmed by 2 bases and the J gene end by 0 bases; junction bases not matched to a gene: 5. The CDR3 covers 15 residues. The germline gives CDR1 SGHRS, CDR2 YFSETQ. CDR3 amino acids: CASSFRTGSSYEQYF. CDR3 coding DNA: TGCGCCAGCAGCTTCCGGACAGGAAGCTCCTACGAGCAGTACTTC.

This clonotype was counted only a few times. The CDR3 DNA is TGTGCCAGTAGTATAGGGGTACTTAAGAGTAGCGGTCCTAAGAATGAGCAGTTCTTC. It yields the protein CASSIGVLKSSGPKNEQFF. The chain has TRBV19 and TRBJ2-1; TRBD2 is a possible D gene (6 bases). Germline CDR1 reads LNHDA; CDR2 reads SQIVND (reference sequence). The germline V and J ends were trimmed by 1 base and 7 bases, with 26 bases remaining between them. The CDR3 has 19 amino acids. The full variable domain, completed using reference TRBV19 and TRBJ2-1, is DGGITQSPKYLFRKEGQNVTLSCEQNLNHDAMYWYRQDPGQGLRLIYYSQIVNDFQKGDIAEGYSVSREKKESFPLTVTSAQKNPTAFYLCASSIGVLKSSGPKNEQFFGPGTRLTVL.

This clonotype was picked up many times. The V and J genes are TRBV5-1 and TRBJ1-2, with unresolved D. The CDR3 runs to 16 residues. Germline loops: CDR1 SGHRS, CDR2 YFSETQ. The V gene lost 4 bases and the J gene lost 3 bases, with 19 bases spanning the gap. Written as DNA, the CDR3 is TGCGCCAGCAGCGGGTCGGTTGAGGGCACCGACTATGGCTACACCTTC. Translated: CASSGSVEGTDYGYTF.

This clonotype was seen many times. The rearrangement joins TRBV3-1 to TRBJ2-1, with D possibly TRBD2 on 5 matching bases. Trimming left V 4 bases short and J 5 bases short, with 6 bases between. The length of the CDR3 is 12 residues. Germline CDR1 LGHDT, CDR2 YNNKEL (reference sequence). The CDR3 loop reads CASSLLDNEQFF. The CDR3 DNA reads TGTGCCAGCAGCCTACTAGACAATGAGCAGTTCTTC.

This clonotype was counted a few times. This chain joins TRBV20-1 and TRBJ1-5, with D unclear. V dropped 5 bases and J dropped 3 bases, with 8 bases sitting between them. The CDR3 covers 12 residues. Germline values: CDR1 DFQATT, CDR2 SNEGSKA (reference sequence). In DNA form, the CDR3 reads TGCAGTGCTGGTGGGAACAATCAGCCCCAGCATTTT. It encodes CSAGGNNQPQHF.

J is TRBJ1-5 and V is TRBV2, with D maybe TRBD1 (5 bases). V lost 1 base, J lost 7 bases, and 14 bases lay in between. The germline gives CDR1 SNHLY, CDR2 FYNNEI. The CDR3 is 15 amino acids. The CDR3 nucleotides read TGTGCCAGCAGTGAAGGGGGGGGGGGTTTCCAGCCCCAGCATTTT. Its translation: CASSEGGGGFQPQHF.

CDR3 coding DNA: TGCAGTGCTAGGGCCGCTTTGACTAGTAGCAGCACAGATACGCAGTATTTT. It codes for CSARAALTSSSTDTQYF. The chain carries TRBV20-1 and TRBJ2-3; D might be TRBD2 (6 bases). The CDR3 is 17 amino acids. CDR1 is DFQATT and CDR2 is SNEGSKA in the germline V gene (reference sequence). V was cut by 3 bases and J by 0 bases, with 19 bases left in between.

This clonotype appeared many times. J is TRBJ2-3 and V is TRBV30, with D uncertain. The germline CDR1 and CDR2 sequences are GTSNPN and SVGIG (reference sequence). The CDR3 has 14 amino acids. V lost 7 bases, J lost 3 bases, and 17 bases lay in between. The CDR3 sequence: CALVITDKTDTQYF. DNA for the CDR3: TGTGCCTTGGTGATAACGGATAAAACAGATACGCAGTATTTT.

This chain connects TRBV6-1 to TRBJ1-4; D not certain. V was cut by 5 bases and J by 7 bases, with 14 bases left in between. The CDR3 sequence is 14 residues long. Germline V lookup: CDR1 MNHNS, CDR2 SASEGT. The chain's CDR3 is CASSLRRGSEKLFF. The CDR3, as DNA: TGTGCCAGCAGTCTCAGGCGCGGGAGTGAAAAACTGTTTTTT.

This clonotype was recorded a few times. The chain joins TRBV2 to TRBJ1-1, with 9 bases matching TRBD1. Germline V gene sequence: CDR1 SNHLY, CDR2 FYNNEI. CDR3 length equals 15 residues. V was pared by 5 bases and J by 1 base, with 5 bases of the junction left unmatched. As DNA, the CDR3 is TGTGCCAGCAGTCATCGGGGACAGGGGAACACTGAAGCTTTCTTT. Amino acid sequence: CASSHRGQGNTEAFF.

This clonotype has ten or more counts. V gene TRBV19 combines with J gene TRBJ2-3, with 7 bases matching TRBD2. V shed 7 bases, J shed 7 bases, and the junction held 14 bases outside the gene matches. In germline, CDR1 is LNHDA, CDR2 SQIVND (reference sequence). The length of the CDR3 is 15 residues. The CDR3 sequence is CASKPMGGPPNTQYF. CDR3 DNA sequence: TGTGCCAGTAAGCCGATGGGAGGGCCCCCGAATACGCAGTATTTT. Based on the CDR3 plus reference TRBV19 and TRBJ2-3, the full variable domain is DGGITQSPKYLFRKEGQNVTLSCEQNLNHDAMYWYRQDPGQGLRLIYYSQIVNDFQKGDIAEGYSVSREKKESFPLTVTSAQKNPTAFYLCASKPMGGPPNTQYFGPGTRLTVL.

This clonotype was recorded at least ten times. This chain joins TRBV10-3 and TRBJ2-1; D is possibly TRBD1 (6 bases). Between the trimmed V and J ends, which lost 4 bases and 7 bases, there was a span of 11 bases. This CDR3 is 13 amino acids long. Germline lookup yields CDR1 ENHRY and CDR2 SYGVKD. The CDR3: CAISGLQGNEQFF. The CDR3 nucleotides read TGTGCCATCAGTGGACTCCAGGGGAATGAGCAGTTCTTC.

This clonotype was detected ten times or more. The J gene is TRBJ1-1, the V gene TRBV4-1, with a tentative D call TRBD1 (6 bases). The V and J ends lost 6 bases and 1 base respectively, with 18 bases between them. CDR1 is MGHRA, CDR2 YSYEKL, per germline. This CDR3 region has 16 residues. The CDR3 spells CASRLTIQGANTEAFF. The CDR3, as DNA: TGCGCCAGCAGGCTGACAATACAGGGCGCGAACACTGAAGCTTTCTTT.

This rearrangement joins TRBV6-1 to TRBJ1-2; TRBD1 is a possible D gene (6 bases). The V end was cut by 7 bases, the J end by 8 bases, with 17 bases between. In germline, CDR1 is MNHNS, CDR2 SASEGT. The CDR3 consists of 13 residues. This CDR3 reads CASTKGGRGGYTF. In DNA, the CDR3 is TGTGCCAGCACCAAAGGGGGGAGAGGAGGCTACACCTTC.

This clonotype appeared a few times. J is TRBJ2-3 and V is TRBV12-3 or TRBV12-4; D remains ambiguous. The CDR3 totals 15 residues. Deletions cut 3 bases from V and 6 bases from J, with 16 bases between. CDR3 loop: CASSLVDHSRDTQYF. The CDR3 DNA reads TGTGCCAGCAGTTTGGTGGATCACAGTAGGGATACGCAGTATTTT.

The V and J genes are TRBV5-1 and TRBJ2-1; 9 bases line up with TRBD1. The CDR3 consists of 15 residues. Germline V lookup: CDR1 SGHRS, CDR2 YFSETQ. With 3 bases clipped from V and 5 bases from J, the junction kept 6 bases outside the gene matches. The CDR3 region has the DNA TGCGCCAGCAGCTGGAACAGGGGGCGGGACAATGAGCAGTTCTTC. Its protein is CASSWNRGRDNEQFF.

A word on this clonotype: At one boundary the junction diverges from the germline segment, which might be a read error. The genes are TRBV20-1 and TRBJ1-2; tentatively, D is TRBD1 (6 bases). The CDR3 extends over 13 amino acids. The germline V gene has CDR1 DFQATT and CDR2 SNEGSKA (reference sequence). The CDR3 coding sequence is TGCAGTGCTACCAGACAGGAGACCTATGGCTTCACCTTC. Residues: CSATRQETYGFTF.

The V and J genes are TRBV12-3 or TRBV12-4 and TRBJ1-2, with D tentatively TRBD1 (6 bases). The ends were cut back, 7 bases at V and 4 bases at J, with 19 bases in the middle. The CDR3 runs to 15 residues. CDR3 loop: CASTPIQDSIYGYTF. Here the CDR3 DNA reads TGTGCCAGCACTCCAATTCAGGACAGCATCTATGGCTACACCTTC.

This clonotype was seen at least ten times. The V gene is TRBV11-2, the J gene TRBJ2-6; D is undetermined. Germline assignment: CDR1 SGHAT and CDR2 FQNNGV. Deletions cut 4 bases from V and 0 bases from J, with 4 bases between. This CDR3 spans 14 amino acids. In nucleotides, the CDR3 is TGTGCCAGCAGCTCAATCTCTGGGGCCAACGTCCTGACTTTC. Amino acid sequence: CASSSISGANVLTF.

This clonotype came up many times. The genes are TRBV6-1 and TRBJ1-1; 9 nucleotides agree with TRBD1. Germline CDR1 and CDR2: MNHNS and SASEGT. This CDR3 region has 13 residues. V gave up 8 bases and J gave up 8 bases; unmatched junction bases: 9. CDR3 region: CASGRTGAPEAFF. The CDR3 region has the DNA TGTGCCAGCGGAAGGACAGGGGCTCCGGAAGCTTTCTTT.

Only a few counts were recorded for this clonotype. CDR3 loop: CASSLVVGQETQYF. The CDR3 DNA reads TGTGCCAGCAGCTTAGTGGTAGGCCAAGAGACCCAGTACTTC. This chain links TRBV11-2 with TRBJ2-5; D gene unclear. From germline, CDR1 is SGHAT and CDR2 FQNNGV. The CDR3 is 14 residues long. Trimming removed 1 base from V and 1 base from J, with 7 bases in between.